This T cell receptor beta chain was sequenced for a study of Ad26.COV2.S vaccination and SARS-CoV-2 variants. Indicated treatment: 19 received Ad26.COV2.S at low or high dose, single or two shots; about 5 received placebo; per-sample allocation not given. After the first vaccine or placebo injection, samples were drawn on day 63. CDR3 length: 17 residues. The junction had 10 bases not matched to a gene; V was cut back by 2 bases and J by 1 base. Germline CDR1 reads SGHVS; CDR2 reads FNYEAQ. General study points: Spike-specific TCR breadth in vaccine recipients exceeded that seen in placebo recipients.

On this clone itself: Its cognate antigen is unknown.

The repertoire was sequenced with immunoSEQ multiplex PCR; TCRdb's copy has only in-frame clones and lacks some. The sample records over 400,000 clones, roughly 90% being singletons. The V gene is TRBV7-6, the J gene TRBJ2-5, with TRBD1 matching 7 bases. The source material was peripheral blood, sampled in a trial of Ad26.COV2.S vaccine versus placebo. This TCR derives from a person between 18 and 60 years old who received the Ad26.COV2.S COVID-19 vaccine or a placebo. This CDR3 reads CASSLSSRDSIQETQYF. In DNA form, the CDR3 reads TGTGCCAGCAGCTTATCGTCCCGGGACAGCATCCAAGAGACCCAGTACTTC.